This T cell receptor beta chain came from a study of graft-versus-host responses after intestinal transplantation. This CDR3 contains 17 residues. Germline values: CDR1 MGHRA, CDR2 YSYEKL. V gave up 4 bases and J gave up 1 base; unmatched junction bases: 9. This table comes from immunoSEQ multiplex PCR, and its TCRdb copy is limited to in-frame clones, with some not included. The table includes over 80,000 clones, roughly 83% detected once. The sequence came from a human patient who received an intestinal transplant, so some T cells may come from the graft donor. Sample: PBMCs, taken 255 days after intestinal transplant. The chain is built from TRBV4-1 and TRBJ1-1; TRBD1 matches at 10 bases. The CDR3 spells CASSRWTGGGANTEAFF. The CDR3 DNA sequence: TGCGCCAGCAGCCGATGGACAGGGGGTGGTGCGAACACTGAAGCTTTCTTT.